Following are 25 T cell receptor beta chains from one sample sequenced in a study of T cells in women clearing cervical HPV infection. Data came from immunoSEQ multiplex PCR; TCRdb stores just in-frame clones and leaves some out. The sample table includes around 21,000 clones. Material for sequencing was blood buffy coat. Receptors originate from a woman between 18 and 75 years old with a cervical HPV16 infection that either progressed to CIN3+ or cleared (not recorded which).

A remark on this clone: The CDR3 goes on 3 residues after the read ends, and that part is filled in from the germline J gene. This rearrangement joins TRBV2 to TRBJ2-2; 8 bases match TRBD2. The CDR3 runs 14 residues. CDR1 is SNHLY and CDR2 is FYNNEI in the germline V gene. Trimming removed 6 bases from V and 4 bases from J; junction bases left unmatched: 4. The CDR3 here is CASSALAVTGELFF. The CDR3 DNA, read in part, is TGTGCCAGCAGCGCACTAGCGGTCACCGGGGAG.

This chain's CDR3 is CAIAYRDRDEQYF. CDR3 DNA, as far as it was read: TGTGCCATCGCCTACCGGGACAGGGACGAG. V and J are TRBV10-3 and TRBJ2-7, with 9 bases matching TRBD1. Read data end 3 residues before the CDR3 end; the end is taken from the germline J gene. Losses at the gene ends were 8 bases for V and 5 bases for J; bases not matched to a gene: 7. This CDR3 comprises 13 residues. Germline CDR1 ENHRY, CDR2 SYGVKD.

As to this clone: The CDR3 extends 3 residues past the end of the read, so its final part is completed from the germline J gene. V gene TRBV20-1 combines with J gene TRBJ2-7, with 9 bases lining up with TRBD2. The CDR3 extends over 15 amino acids. Germline CDR1 is DFQATT and CDR2 is SNEGSKA (reference sequence). The ends lost 0 bases at V and 5 bases at J; junction bases unmatched: 8. CDR3 bases read: TGCAGTGCTAGAGATTATGCGGGAGGGCGCAACGAG. Translating it yields CSARDYAGGRNE. The whole CDR3 protein is CSARDYAGGRNEQYF.

Turning to this clone: The read ends 3 residues before the CDR3 terminus; that terminus is restored from the germline J gene. The V and J genes are TRBV4-2 and TRBJ2-2; 7 nucleotides match TRBD2. The CDR3 contains 16 residues. Germline values: CDR1 LGHNA, CDR2 YNFKEQ. Trimming removed 4 bases from V and 5 bases from J; junction bases left unmatched: 10. The CDR3 is CASSPTSARGTGELFF. The DNA read from the CDR3 is TGTGCCAGCAGCCCTACTAGCGCGAGGGGAACCGGGGAG.

Regarding this clone: With the read ending 3 residues before the CDR3 end, the germline J gene is used to fill in that end. The chain combines TRBV5-4 with TRBJ2-1; 7 nucleotides align to TRBD2. CDR3 size: 15 residues. V shed 2 bases, J shed 0 bases, and the junction held 2 bases outside the gene matches. In germline, CDR1 is SGHNT, CDR2 YYREEE (reference sequence). Partial CDR3 DNA: TGTGCCAGCAGCTTTGGCGGGGGCTCCTACAATGAG. Translation gives CASSFGGGSYNE. The complete CDR3 protein is CASSFGGGSYNEQFF.

On this clone itself: The read terminates 3 residues before the CDR3 end, so the remaining end is supplied by the germline J gene. The chain links TRBV15 to TRBJ2-5; a weak D match, TRBD2 (6 bases). The V gene lost 0 bases and the J gene lost 5 bases, with 7 bases spanning the gap. Germline loops: CDR1 LNHNV, CDR2 YYDKDF (reference sequence). This CDR3 is 13 amino acids long. The covered CDR3 bases are TGTGCCACCAGCAGAGATCTAGCGGAGACC. It encodes CATSRDLAET. The whole CDR3 sequence reads CATSRDLAETQYF.

Concerning this clone: The read halts 3 residues ahead of the CDR3 end, with the missing end drawn from the germline J gene. The genes are TRBV5-1 and TRBJ1-2; D is perhaps TRBD1 (6 bases). The CDR3 totals 13 residues. Germline V gene sequence: CDR1 SGHRS, CDR2 YFSETQ. Here the CDR3 reads CASSPSGVEGYTF. CDR3 bases read: TGCGCCAGCAGCCCCTCAGGGGTCGAAGGC.

About this clone itself: Coverage ceases 3 residues before the CDR3 finishes, and the germline J gene fills in the end. V gene TRBV20-1 combines with J gene TRBJ2-7, with TRBD2 as a possible D gene (6 bases). The CDR3 spans 13 residues. Trimming shortened V by 5 bases and J by 3 bases, and 14 bases separated the two germline ends. The germline CDR1 and CDR2 sequences are DFQATT and SNEGSKA (reference sequence). CDR3 sequence: CSAPKEGIYEQYF. The part of the CDR3 DNA that was read is TGCAGTGCTCCTAAGGAGGGTATCTACGAG.

Note on this clone: The CDR3 end falls 3 residues outside the read, so it is completed with the germline J gene. This chain uses TRBV2 with TRBJ2-5, with D uncertain. The germline gives CDR1 SNHLY, CDR2 FYNNEI. This CDR3 comprises 15 residues. Trimming cost V 0 bases and J 1 base, with 9 bases left between them. The CDR3 loop reads CASSEALRIQETQYF. The covered CDR3 bases are TGTGCCAGCAGTGAAGCGTTGCGGATCCAAGAGACC.

The DNA read from the CDR3 is TGTGCCAGCAGCTCGCGGGACTCCTTATCAGAGACC. Amino acids: CASSSRDSLSET. The entire CDR3 protein is CASSSRDSLSETAFF. The chain employs TRBV7-9 and TRBJ1-1, with D possibly TRBD1 on 5 matching bases. Sequencing ends 3 residues short of the CDR3 end; the germline J gene provides the rest. The CDR3 totals 15 residues. Germline values: CDR1 SEHNR, CDR2 FQNEAQ (reference sequence).

On this clone: Sequencing ends 3 residues short of the CDR3 end; the germline J gene provides the rest. V and J are TRBV20-1 and TRBJ2-1; 8 bases are a match to TRBD1. The ends lost 5 bases at V and 0 bases at J; junction bases unmatched: 9. Germline V gene lookup returns CDR1 DFQATT and CDR2 SNEGSKA (reference sequence). This CDR3 has 16 residues. Incomplete CDR3 DNA: TGCAGTGCTGCATCACAGGGGGAATTCTCCTACAATGAG. This gives the protein CSAASQGEFSYNE. The CDR3 as a whole reads CSAASQGEFSYNEQFF.

Note on this clone: The sequenced fragment ends 3 residues before the CDR3 boundary, so the rest is inferred from the germline J gene. J is TRBJ2-1 and V is TRBV11-2, with 8 bases lining up with TRBD1. CDR3 length: 15 amino acids. CDR1 SGHAT and CDR2 FQNNGV come from the germline V gene. Germline trimming cut 5 bases from V and 2 bases from J; bases unmatched to any gene: 5. CDR3 residues: CASSHGQGAYNEQFF. CDR3 DNA (partial): TGTGCCAGCAGCCACGGACAGGGCGCCTACAATGAG.

On this clone itself: Read data end 3 residues before the CDR3 end; the end is taken from the germline J gene. V gene TRBV7-9 combines with J gene TRBJ2-4; D might be TRBD2 (5 bases). Germline lookup yields CDR1 SEHNR and CDR2 FQNEAQ (reference sequence). CDR3 size: 14 residues. This CDR3 is CASSLASQLVGQYF. The covered CDR3 bases are TGTGCCAGCAGCTTAGCCAGTCAACTAGTAGGT.

The part of the CDR3 DNA that was read is TGCAGTGCTAAACCCCTAGCGGGAGGGATCTTTACAGATACG. It specifies CSAKPLAGGIFTDT. The CDR3, in full, reads CSAKPLAGGIFTDTQYF. This rearrangement joins TRBV20-1 to TRBJ2-3; TRBD2 agrees at 12 bases. The CDR3 end lies 3 residues beyond the end of the read and is filled in from the germline J gene. V shed 4 bases, J shed 3 bases, and the junction held 11 bases outside the gene matches. Germline V lookup: CDR1 DFQATT, CDR2 SNEGSKA (reference sequence). CDR3 length: 17 residues.

A remark on this clone: The read comes to an end 3 residues before the CDR3 does, leaving the germline J gene to fill in the end. The chain employs TRBV7-2 and TRBJ2-7; TRBD2 aligns across 9 bases. V trimming: 5 bases; J trimming: 3 bases; junction bases outside the gene matches: 8. Germline-derived CDR1 and CDR2 are SGHTA and FQGNSA. CDR3 length equals 15 residues. The CDR3 bases that were read are TGTGCCAGCAGCCTTAGCGGGAGTTTGAACTACGAG. This gives the protein CASSLSGSLNYE. The CDR3, in full, reads CASSLSGSLNYEQYF.

Concerning this clone itself: The CDR3 is cut off 3 residues early in the read; its end comes from the germline J gene. The gene calls are TRBV2 and TRBJ2-3; 8 nucleotides align to TRBD1. The CDR3 is 14 amino acids. V was pared by 4 bases and J by 7 bases, with 7 bases of the junction left unmatched. From germline, CDR1 is SNHLY and CDR2 FYNNEI. The sequenced part of the CDR3 DNA is TGTGCCAGCAGTGGGGACAGGCTAAGTAATACG. Protein: CASSGDRLSNT. In full, the CDR3 is CASSGDRLSNTQYF.

As for this clone: The sequence runs out 3 residues before the end of the CDR3; the remainder is reconstructed from the germline J gene. The V and J genes are TRBV7-3 and TRBJ1-6; a weak D match, TRBD1 (6 bases). V dropped 1 base and J dropped 0 bases, with 25 bases sitting between them. The germline V gene has CDR1 SGHTA and CDR2 FQGTGA. The CDR3 covers 22 residues. CDR3 bases read: TGTGCCAGCAGCTTAAGATTCTCGCCAGGGGAAAGGGTTAGCTCCTATAATTCACCC. This sequence encodes CASSLRFSPGERVSSYNSP. The CDR3, in full, reads CASSLRFSPGERVSSYNSPLHF.

Of note for this clone: Coverage ceases 3 residues before the CDR3 finishes, and the germline J gene fills in the end. The gene calls are TRBV7-2 and TRBJ2-7; TRBD2 is a possible D gene (5 bases). Germline V gene lookup returns CDR1 SGHTA and CDR2 FQGNSA. V lost 5 bases to trimming and J lost 6 bases, with 14 bases between them. CDR3 size: 13 residues. The CDR3 spells CASSVGGLPEQYF. The sequenced CDR3 bases are TGTGCCAGCAGCGTAGGCGGACTGCCCGAG.

As for this clone: Coverage ceases 3 residues before the CDR3 finishes, and the germline J gene fills in the end. The chain combines TRBV7-9 with TRBJ2-7, with D hard to call. Trimming cost V 7 bases and J 6 bases, with 4 bases left between them. CDR1 SEHNR and CDR2 FQNEAQ come from the germline V gene (reference sequence). There are 9 residues in the CDR3. Partial CDR3 DNA: TGTGCCAGCAAGGGCGAG. This gives the protein CASKGE. The full CDR3 sequence reads CASKGEQYF.

The CDR3 DNA, read in part, is TGTGCCAGCTCACCAATTACCTTGGGGGGTTTGGGGACTGAA. This codes for CASSPITLGGLGTE. The full-length CDR3 reads as CASSPITLGGLGTEAFF. V usage is TRBV18 and J usage is TRBJ1-1, with D perhaps TRBD1 (5 bases). The read terminates 3 residues before the CDR3 end, so the remaining end is supplied by the germline J gene. Trimming took off 2 bases at V and 5 bases at J, with 21 bases between the two ends. The CDR3 covers 17 residues. Looked up from germline, CDR1 is KGHSH and CDR2 is LQKENI.

CDR3: CSARDFWSGSSYEQYF. The CDR3 bases that were read are TGCAGTGCTAGAGATTTCTGGAGCGGGAGCTCCTACGAG. The chain employs TRBV20-1 and TRBJ2-7; 8 positions agree with TRBD2. The CDR3 is cut off 3 residues early in the read; its end comes from the germline J gene. Germline CDR1 and CDR2: DFQATT and SNEGSKA (reference sequence). The CDR3 is made up of 16 amino acids. Trimming cost V 0 bases and J 0 bases; bases outside gene matches: 7.

Points on this clone: Sequencing ends 3 residues short of the CDR3 end; the germline J gene provides the rest. The chain employs TRBV28 and TRBJ2-7; the D gene is possibly TRBD2 (5 bases). Trimming left V 6 bases short and J 3 bases short, with 18 bases between. This CDR3 has 15 residues. Germline CDR1 is MDHEN and CDR2 is SYDVKM. CDR3: CASSPRGAEVYEQYF. The sequenced CDR3 bases are TGTGCCAGCAGCCCTCGGGGAGCGGAGGTCTACGAG.

CDR3 loop: CASSDSQTVNTEAFF. The covered CDR3 bases are TGTGCCAGCAGCGACTCCCAGACGGTGAACACTGAA. This rearrangement joins TRBV2 to TRBJ1-1, with D unresolved. Coverage ceases 3 residues before the CDR3 finishes, and the germline J gene fills in the end. Germline-derived CDR1 and CDR2 are SNHLY and FYNNEI. This CDR3 is built from 15 residues. The ends were cut back, 6 bases at V and 0 bases at J, with 14 bases in the middle.

With regard to this clone: The read terminates 3 residues before the CDR3 end, so the remaining end is supplied by the germline J gene. The V call is TRBV20-1, the J call TRBJ2-7; TRBD2 might be the D (6 bases). V lost 3 bases to trimming and J lost 1 base, with 13 bases between them. In germline, CDR1 is DFQATT, CDR2 SNEGSKA (reference sequence). This CDR3 is 14 amino acids long. The sequenced part of the CDR3 DNA is TGCAGTGCTAGTTCGGGGGACCATTCCTACGAG. Encoded protein: CSASSGDHSYE. The CDR3 in its entirety is CSASSGDHSYEQYF.

About this clone itself: The observed sequence ends 3 residues before the CDR3 terminus, with the missing tail filled in from the germline J gene. The chain uses TRBV18 and TRBJ2-2; D gene unclear. V was shortened by 4 bases and J by 2 bases, with 8 bases between the two germline ends. In germline, CDR1 is KGHSH, CDR2 LQKENI. The CDR3 loop spans 14 amino acids. The CDR3 loop is CASSRNRNTGELFF. CDR3 DNA, as far as it was read: TGTGCCAGCTCACGCAACAGAAACACCGGGGAG. The whole variable domain, remainder taken from reference TRBV18 and TRBJ2-2, is NAGVMQNPRHLVRRRGQEARLRCSPMKGHSHVYWYRQLPEEGLKFMVYLQKENIIDESGMPKERFSAEFPKEGPSILRIQQVVRGDSAAYFCASSRNRNTGELFFGEGSRLTVL.